Listed below are T cell receptor beta chains from one sample, sequenced in a study of Ad26.COV2.S vaccination and SARS-CoV-2 variants. Clones were read by immunoSEQ multiplex PCR, and TCRdb kept only the in-frame ones, dropping some. The sample shows 150,000 to 200,000 clones, around nine tenths of them seen only once. The specimen comprised peripheral blood, sampled after recovery from COVID-19. These receptor sequences come from a human donor who had recovered from COVID-19. The CDR3 runs from the conserved cysteine through the conserved F or W. The D gene is left open where the match is weak. Only some rows state a clone size, as once, few, many or a class for expanded clones.

TRBJ2-7 - TRBV5-1 - CASSLEGARYEQYF TGCGCCAGCAGCTTGGAAGGAGCCCGCTACGAGCAGTACTTC
TRBJ2-7 - TRBV10-2 - CASGWGPDEQYF TGCGCCAGCGGTTGGGGGCCGGACGAGCAGTACTTC
TRBJ2-7 - TRBV19 TRBD2 CASSISAGAIYEQYF TGTGCCAGTAGTATTTCGGCGGGAGCCATCTACGAGCAGTACTTC
TRBJ2-3 once TRBV7-2 TRBD2 CASSWSTGGMSTDTQYF TGTGCCAGCAGCTGGTCTACGGGGGGGATGAGCACAGATACGCAGTATTTT
TRBJ2-7 - TRBV18 - CASPRREAYEQYF TGTGCCAGCCCCCGGAGAGAGGCCTACGAGCAGTACTTC
TRBJ2-3 once TRBV3-1/TRBV3-2 TRBD1 CASSQRTGFTDTQYF TGTGCCAGCAGCCAACGGACAGGGTTCACAGATACGCAGTATTTT
TRBJ2-1 - TRBV3-1/TRBV3-2 TRBD2 CASSQSRLAVGNEQFF TGTGCCAGCAGCCAGTCTAGACTAGCGGTGGGTAATGAGCAGTTCTTC
TRBJ1-2 - TRBV19 - CASSPRGDGYTF TGTGCCAGTAGTCCTCGTGGAGATGGCTACACCTTC
TRBJ2-7 - TRBV20-1 - CSARRGEQYF TGCAGTGCTAGACGTGGCGAGCAGTACTTC
TRBJ2-3 - TRBV6-5 TRBD2 CASSPVSGSFDTQYF TGTGCCAGCAGTCCCGTTAGCGGGAGTTTTGATACGCAGTATTTT
TRBJ1-6 - TRBV5-1 - CASSLAGHVAYNSPLHF TGCGCCAGCAGCTTGGCTGGACACGTCGCCTATAATTCACCCCTCCACTTT
TRBJ2-2 once TRBV23-1 - CASTPRPQNTGELFF TGCGCCAGCACCCCCCGGCCTCAGAACACCGGGGAGCTGTTTTTT
TRBJ1-2 - TRBV6-5 - CASTPSGNYGYTF TGTGCCAGCACCCCCAGCGGGAACTATGGCTACACCTTC
TRBJ2-6 - TRBV19 - CASSKRDRSSGANVLTF TGTGCCAGTAGTAAGCGGGACAGGAGCTCTGGGGCCAACGTCCTGACTTTC
TRBJ1-1 - TRBV5-1 - CASSFGMNTEAFF TGCGCCAGCAGCTTTGGGATGAACACTGAAGCTTTCTTT
TRBJ1-5 - TRBV7-8 - CASSSAQGGYQPQHF TGTGCCAGCAGTTCAGCCCAGGGAGGGTATCAGCCCCAGCATTTT
TRBJ1-5 - TRBV28 TRBD1 CASSFLGQGNQPQHF TGTGCCAGCAGTTTCCTCGGACAGGGTAATCAGCCCCAGCATTTT
TRBJ1-5 once TRBV28 - CASSRRTADSNQPQHF TGTGCCAGCAGTCGACGGACAGCCGATAGCAATCAGCCCCAGCATTTT
TRBJ2-1 - TRBV3-1/TRBV3-2 - CASSQRTSTAFF TGTGCCAGCAGCCAAAGGACTTCCACGGCGTTCTTC
TRBJ2-6 - TRBV10-3 - CAIRSVSGANVLTF TGTGCCATCAGGTCGGTGTCTGGGGCCAACGTCCTGACTTTC
TRBJ2-7 - TRBV4-1 TRBD1 CASSQSQDSTGGYEQYF TGCGCCAGCAGCCAATCCCAGGACAGTACAGGGGGTTACGAGCAGTACTTC
TRBJ2-5 - TRBV7-9 TRBD2 CASSPYSSGRAGETQYF TGTGCCAGCAGCCCCTACTCTAGCGGGAGGGCCGGGGAGACCCAGTACTTC
TRBJ1-1 - TRBV5-6 - CASSGVAEAFF TGTGCCAGCAGTGGGGTGGCTGAAGCTTTCTTT
TRBJ2-7 - TRBV4-1 - CASSHPGTVYEQYF TGCGCCAGCAGCCACCCCGGGACGGTCTACGAGCAGTACTTC
TRBJ2-1 - TRBV7-3 - CASSQGSYNEQFF TGTGCCAGCAGCCAGGGTAGCTACAATGAGCAGTTCTTC
TRBJ2-5 - TRBV4-2 TRBD2 CASSPRSAGGLGETQYF TGTGCCAGCAGCCCCCGTTCGGCGGGGGGTTTGGGGGAGACCCAGTACTTC
TRBJ2-1 many TRBV4-1 TRBD2 CASSQGTAGARGEQFF TGCGCCAGCAGCCAAGGGACAGCGGGAGCTCGGGGTGAGCAGTTCTTC
TRBJ2-1 - TRBV7-9 TRBD1 CASSSTGVEQFF TGTGCCAGCAGCTCCACAGGGGTTGAGCAGTTCTTC
TRBJ1-1 - TRBV5-1 - CASKPLTGLTGEAFF TGCGCCAGCAAACCGCTAACAGGGTTGACTGGGGAAGCTTTCTTT
TRBJ2-7 few TRBV11-1 - CASSDGRVSYEQYF TGTGCCAGCAGCGACGGACGGGTCTCCTACGAGCAGTACTTC
TRBJ1-2 - TRBV7-9 - CASSSALSVYGYTF TGTGCCAGCAGCTCCGCGTTAAGCGTCTATGGCTACACCTTC
TRBJ2-5 few TRBV27 TRBD1 CASSSGTGGAETQYF TGTGCCAGCAGCTCCGGGACAGGGGGCGCGGAGACCCAGTACTTC
TRBJ1-5 few TRBV19 - CASSISQSRDQPQHF TGTGCCAGTAGTATATCACAGAGTCGGGATCAGCCCCAGCATTTT
TRBJ1-2 - TRBV28 TRBD1 CASRGLGTGGRYGYTF TGTGCCAGCAGGGGATTGGGGACAGGGGGACGATATGGCTACACCTTC
TRBJ1-1 - TRBV5-4 TRBD1 CASSFAGTANTEAFF TGTGCCAGCAGCTTCGCTGGGACAGCGAACACTGAAGCTTTCTTT
TRBJ1-5 few TRBV19 - CASSLTKGDQPQHF TGTGCCAGTAGTCTCACGAAAGGGGATCAGCCCCAGCATTTT
TRBJ2-7 - TRBV4-2 - CASSQGGASTRADYEQYF TGTGCCAGCAGCCAAGGAGGGGCTAGTACCAGGGCGGACTACGAGCAGTACTTC
TRBJ2-7 - TRBV9 - CASSVGYSYEQYF TGTGCCAGCAGCGTAGGGTATAGTTACGAGCAGTACTTC
TRBJ2-7 - TRBV14 - CASSQVSGSYEQYF TGTGCCAGCAGCCAAGTTTCAGGCTCCTACGAGCAGTACTTC
TRBJ2-3 - TRBV7-3 TRBD2 CASSLAGGPTDTQYF TGTGCCAGCAGCTTAGCGGGGGGGCCGACAGATACGCAGTATTTT
TRBJ1-2 - TRBV2 TRBD1 CASSGLPGGYGYTF TGTGCCAGCAGTGGTCTTCCAGGGGGCTATGGCTACACCTTC
TRBJ2-7 - TRBV5-6 TRBD2 CASSSTSGGPYEQYF TGTGCCAGCAGCTCGACTAGCGGGGGACCCTACGAGCAGTACTTC
TRBJ1-1 - TRBV7-9 - CASSLISTEAFF TGTGCCAGCAGCTTAATAAGCACTGAAGCTTTCTTT
TRBJ2-7 - TRBV2 TRBD1 CASRSRQGRHYEQYF TGTGCCAGCAGATCCCGACAGGGTCGCCATTACGAGCAGTACTTC
TRBJ2-7 - TRBV7-3 - CASSLGAGGEQYF TGTGCCAGCAGCTTGGGGGCCGGAGGGGAGCAGTACTTC
TRBJ1-2 - TRBV27 TRBD1 CASSLTGGAQGYTF TGTGCCAGCAGTCTTACAGGGGGCGCTCAGGGCTACACCTTC